Below are 5 T cell receptor beta chains sequenced from a single sample in a study of T cell responses to AZD1222 COVID-19 vaccine. Data came from immunoSEQ multiplex PCR; TCRdb stores just in-frame clones and leaves some out. This table holds about 120,000 clones, about nine tenths found once. The sample consisted of peripheral blood, taken 28 days after the second AZD1222 dose. The receptors shown here come from an adult who received the AZD1222 COVID-19 vaccine.

This clone was recorded once. The chain has TRBV9 and TRBJ1-6, with D perhaps matching TRBD1 (5 bases). This CDR3 is 14 amino acids long. In germline, CDR1 is SGDLS, CDR2 YYNGEE. V was trimmed by 1 base and J by 9 bases, leaving 11 bases between them. DNA for the CDR3: TGTGCCAGCAGCGTACAGGGAGATTCTTCACCCCTCCACTTT. This sequence encodes CASSVQGDSSPLHF.

The chain links TRBV6-2 or TRBV6-3 to TRBJ2-7; TRBD2 is a possible D gene (6 bases). CDR1 is MNHEY and CDR2 is SVGEGT in the germline V gene. V lost 2 bases, J lost 5 bases, and 16 bases lay in between. The CDR3 is 15 residues long. The CDR3 bases are TGTGCCAGCAGTTACGTGGGACTGGCCTCTCACGAGCAGTACTTC. It codes for CASSYVGLASHEQYF.

The rearrangement uses TRBV5-1 and TRBJ2-3; D is tentatively TRBD1 or TRBD2 (5 bases each). Germline-derived CDR1 and CDR2 are SGHRS and YFSETQ. The V end lost 4 bases, the J end lost 6 bases, and 12 bases lay between the germline ends. CDR3 length equals 13 residues. The CDR3 here is CASSKLRGDTQYF. The CDR3 DNA is TGCGCCAGCAGCAAGCTGAGGGGCGATACGCAGTATTTT.

This clone was observed a single time. The chain has TRBV19 and TRBJ2-1, with 9 positions matching TRBD2. With 7 bases clipped from V and 4 bases from J, the junction kept 5 bases outside the gene matches. CDR3 size: 14 residues. Germline V gives CDR1 LNHDA, CDR2 SQIVND (reference sequence). The CDR3: CASTKRGDYNEQFF. The CDR3 DNA sequence: TGTGCCAGTACGAAGCGGGGGGATTACAATGAGCAGTTCTTC.

The rearrangement uses TRBV29-1 and TRBJ1-2; perhaps TRBD1 as D (6 bases). V shed 6 bases and J shed 4 bases, with 15 bases lying between them. The germline V gene encodes CDR1 SQVTM and CDR2 ANQGSEA. The CDR3 has 13 amino acids. The CDR3 DNA reads as TGCAGCGTGGAGAACAGGGTCGGCTATGGCTACACCTTC. Translating it yields CSVENRVGYGYTF.